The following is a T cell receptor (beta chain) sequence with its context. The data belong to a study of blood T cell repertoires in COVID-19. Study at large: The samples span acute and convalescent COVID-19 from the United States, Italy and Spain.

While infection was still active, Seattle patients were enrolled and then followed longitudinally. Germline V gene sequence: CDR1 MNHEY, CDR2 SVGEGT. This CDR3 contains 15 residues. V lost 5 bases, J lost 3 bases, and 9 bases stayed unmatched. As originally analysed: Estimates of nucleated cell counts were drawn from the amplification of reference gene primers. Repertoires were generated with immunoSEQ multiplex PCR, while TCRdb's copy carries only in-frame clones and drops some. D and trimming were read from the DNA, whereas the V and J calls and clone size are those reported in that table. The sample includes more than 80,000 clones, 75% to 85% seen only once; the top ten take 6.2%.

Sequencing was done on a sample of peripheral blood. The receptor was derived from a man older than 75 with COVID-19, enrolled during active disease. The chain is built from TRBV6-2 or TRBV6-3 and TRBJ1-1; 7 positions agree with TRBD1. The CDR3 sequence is CASSPIRGLDTEAFF. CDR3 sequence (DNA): TGTGCCAGCAGTCCGATTAGGGGGCTGGACACTGAAGCTTTCTTT.